This entry concerns a single T cell receptor beta chain. This entry is derived from a study of cytomegalovirus exposure and HLA in healthy donors. The CDR3 contains 15 residues. The ends lost 4 bases at V and 4 bases at J; junction bases unmatched: 7. From germline, CDR1 is SGHRS and CDR2 YFSETQ. Both 60 Vbeta primers and 13 Jbeta primers went into the PCR. The data were produced by immunoSEQ multiplex PCR, yet TCRdb's version contains in-frame clones alone and is incomplete. Here the sample spans 120,000 to 150,000 clones, roughly two thirds being singletons. The sequence was obtained from a male donor in good health and CMV-seronegative. The chain uses TRBV5-1 and TRBJ2-5, with 10 nucleotides matching TRBD2. Specimen: PBMCs. CDR3 nucleotides: TGCGCCAGCAGCCAAGCGGGGGGGAATGGAGAGACCCAGTACTTC. It translates to CASSQAGGNGETQYF.